The clone carrying this T cell receptor (beta chain) was observed at least ten times. Combining a sample-barcoded 5' primer with a J-beta primer mix, a second PCR ran for 7 to 11 cycles. TCRdb used MiXCR to reprocess the 5' RACE reads, holding one entry per CDR3 protein. Here the sample spans about 1.4 million distinct CDR3 sequences, approximately 59% being singletons. V lost 1 base and J 4 bases, leaving 7 bases between the germline ends. CDR1 is MGHDK and CDR2 is SYGVNS in the germline V gene. The CDR3 has 13 amino acids. Peripheral blood samples of around 9.3 milliliters were drawn from each donor. This entry comes from a study of blood T cells in healthy people across ages.

V gene TRBV25-1 combines with J gene TRBJ2-5; D tentatively reads TRBD1 or TRBD2 (5 bases each). The sequence came from a man younger than 30 in good health. The specimen sequenced was blood. This CDR3 reads CASSESGRETQYF. Here the CDR3 DNA reads TGTGCCAGCAGTGAATCAGGGAGAGAGACCCAGTACTTC.